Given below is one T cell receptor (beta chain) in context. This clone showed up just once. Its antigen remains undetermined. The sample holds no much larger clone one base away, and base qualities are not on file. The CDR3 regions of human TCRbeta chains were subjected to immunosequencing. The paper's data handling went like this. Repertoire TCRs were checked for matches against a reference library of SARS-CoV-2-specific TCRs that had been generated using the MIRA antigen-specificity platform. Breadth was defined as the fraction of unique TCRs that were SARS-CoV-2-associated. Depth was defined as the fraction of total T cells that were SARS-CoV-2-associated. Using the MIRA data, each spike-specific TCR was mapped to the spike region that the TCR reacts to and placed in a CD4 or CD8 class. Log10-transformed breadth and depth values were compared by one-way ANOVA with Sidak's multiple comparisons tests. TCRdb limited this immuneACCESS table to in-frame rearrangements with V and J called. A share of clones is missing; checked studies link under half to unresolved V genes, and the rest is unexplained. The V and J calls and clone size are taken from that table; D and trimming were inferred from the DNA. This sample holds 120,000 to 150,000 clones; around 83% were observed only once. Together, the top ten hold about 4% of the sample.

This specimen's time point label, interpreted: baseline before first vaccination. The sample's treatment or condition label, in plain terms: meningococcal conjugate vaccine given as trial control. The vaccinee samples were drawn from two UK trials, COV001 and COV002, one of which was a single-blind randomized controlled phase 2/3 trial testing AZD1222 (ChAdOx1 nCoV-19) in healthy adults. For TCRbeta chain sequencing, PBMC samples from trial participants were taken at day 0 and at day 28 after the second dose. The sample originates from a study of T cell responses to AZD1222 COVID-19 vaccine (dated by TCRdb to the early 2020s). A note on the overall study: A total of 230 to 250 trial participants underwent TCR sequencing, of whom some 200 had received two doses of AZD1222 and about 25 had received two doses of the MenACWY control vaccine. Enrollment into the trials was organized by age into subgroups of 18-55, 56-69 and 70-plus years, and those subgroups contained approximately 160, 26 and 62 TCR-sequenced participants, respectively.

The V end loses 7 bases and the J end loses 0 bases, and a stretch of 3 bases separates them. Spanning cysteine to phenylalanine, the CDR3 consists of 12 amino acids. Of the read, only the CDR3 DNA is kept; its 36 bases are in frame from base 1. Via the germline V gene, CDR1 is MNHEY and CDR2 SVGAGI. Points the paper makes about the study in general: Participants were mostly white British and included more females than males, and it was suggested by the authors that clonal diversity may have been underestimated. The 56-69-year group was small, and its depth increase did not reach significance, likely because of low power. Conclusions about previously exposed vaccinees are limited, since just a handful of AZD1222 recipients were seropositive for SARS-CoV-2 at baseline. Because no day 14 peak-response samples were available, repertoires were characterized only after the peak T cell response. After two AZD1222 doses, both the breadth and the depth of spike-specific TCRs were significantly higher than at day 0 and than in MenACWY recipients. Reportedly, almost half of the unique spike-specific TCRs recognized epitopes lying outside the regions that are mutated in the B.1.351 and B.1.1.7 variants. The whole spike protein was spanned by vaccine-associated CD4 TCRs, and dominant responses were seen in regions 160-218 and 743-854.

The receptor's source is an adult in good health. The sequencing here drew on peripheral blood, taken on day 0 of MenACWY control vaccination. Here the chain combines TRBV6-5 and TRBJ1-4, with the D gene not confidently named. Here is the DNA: TGTGCCAGCACTACAACTAATGAAAAACTGTTTTTT. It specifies CASTTTNEKLFF.